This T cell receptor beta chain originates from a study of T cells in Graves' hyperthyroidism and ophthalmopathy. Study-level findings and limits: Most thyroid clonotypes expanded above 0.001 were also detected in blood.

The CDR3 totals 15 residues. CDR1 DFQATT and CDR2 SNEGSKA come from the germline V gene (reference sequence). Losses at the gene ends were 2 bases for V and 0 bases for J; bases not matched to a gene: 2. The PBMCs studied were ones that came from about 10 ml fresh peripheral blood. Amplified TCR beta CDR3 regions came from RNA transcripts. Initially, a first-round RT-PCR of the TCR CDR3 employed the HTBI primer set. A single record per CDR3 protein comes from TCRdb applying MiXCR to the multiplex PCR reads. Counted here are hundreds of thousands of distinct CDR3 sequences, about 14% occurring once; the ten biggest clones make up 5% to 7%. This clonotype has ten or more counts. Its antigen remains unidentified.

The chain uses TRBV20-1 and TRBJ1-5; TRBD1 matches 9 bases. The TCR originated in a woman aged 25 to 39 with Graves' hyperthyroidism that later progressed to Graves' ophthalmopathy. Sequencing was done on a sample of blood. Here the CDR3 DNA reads TGCAGTGCTAGATGGGGACAGGGTAGCAATCAGCCCCAGCATTTT. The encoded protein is CSARWGQGSNQPQHF.